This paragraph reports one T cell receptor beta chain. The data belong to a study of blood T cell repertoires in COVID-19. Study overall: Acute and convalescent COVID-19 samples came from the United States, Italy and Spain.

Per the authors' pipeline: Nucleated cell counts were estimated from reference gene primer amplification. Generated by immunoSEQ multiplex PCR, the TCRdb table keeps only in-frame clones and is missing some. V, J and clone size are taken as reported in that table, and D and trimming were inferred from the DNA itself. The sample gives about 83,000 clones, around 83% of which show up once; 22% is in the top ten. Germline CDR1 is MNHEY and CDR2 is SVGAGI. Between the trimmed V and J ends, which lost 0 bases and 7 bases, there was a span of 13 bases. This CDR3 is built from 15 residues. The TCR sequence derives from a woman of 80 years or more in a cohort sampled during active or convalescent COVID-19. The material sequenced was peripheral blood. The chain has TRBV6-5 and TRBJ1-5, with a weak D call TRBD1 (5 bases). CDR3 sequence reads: CASSYSGGGGQPQHF. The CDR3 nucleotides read TGTGCCAGCAGTTACTCGGGGGGAGGAGGACAGCCCCAGCATTTT.